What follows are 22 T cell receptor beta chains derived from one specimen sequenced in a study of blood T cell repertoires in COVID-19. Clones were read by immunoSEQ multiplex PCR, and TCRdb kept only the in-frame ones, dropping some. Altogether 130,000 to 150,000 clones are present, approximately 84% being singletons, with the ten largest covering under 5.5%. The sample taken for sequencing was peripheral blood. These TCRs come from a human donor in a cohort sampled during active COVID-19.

The CDR3 DNA sequence: TGTGCCAGCAGTGGGGCCGGGACACCTCAAAGGGGTGAAAAACTGTTTTTT. Its protein is CASSGAGTPQRGEKLFF. This sequence joins TRBV2 and TRBJ1-4, with D maybe TRBD1 (6 bases). V lost 4 bases and J lost 7, with 22 bases in between. The CDR3 has 17 residues. From germline, CDR1 is SNHLY and CDR2 FYNNEI.

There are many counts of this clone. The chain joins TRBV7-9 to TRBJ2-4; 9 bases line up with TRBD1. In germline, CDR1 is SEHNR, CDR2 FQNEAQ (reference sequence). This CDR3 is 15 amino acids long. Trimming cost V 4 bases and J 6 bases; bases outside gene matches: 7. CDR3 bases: TGTGCCAGCAGCTCAACAGGGGGCTTTAGAAACATTCAGTACTTC. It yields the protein CASSSTGGFRNIQYF.

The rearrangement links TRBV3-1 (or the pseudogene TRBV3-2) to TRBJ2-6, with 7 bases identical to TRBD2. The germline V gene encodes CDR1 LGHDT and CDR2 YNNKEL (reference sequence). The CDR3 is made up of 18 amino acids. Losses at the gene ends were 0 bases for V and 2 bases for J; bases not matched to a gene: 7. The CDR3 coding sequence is TGTGCCAGCAGCCAAGAAGAAGGGGAGGGGACTGGGGCCAACGTCCTGACTTTC. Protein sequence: CASSQEEGEGTGANVLTF.

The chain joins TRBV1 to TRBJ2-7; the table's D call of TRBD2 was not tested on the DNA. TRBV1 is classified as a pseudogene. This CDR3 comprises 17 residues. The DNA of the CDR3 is TGCACCAGCAGATTGAAGTCGGTTCCTGGGAGCTCCTACGAGCAGTACGTC. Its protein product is CTSRLKSVPGSSYEQYV.

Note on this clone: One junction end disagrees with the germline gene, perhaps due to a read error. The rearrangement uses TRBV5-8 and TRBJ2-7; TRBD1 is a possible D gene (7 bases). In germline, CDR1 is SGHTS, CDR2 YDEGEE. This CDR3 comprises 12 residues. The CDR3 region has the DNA TGTGCCAGCAGCTTGGAGGAGGGGGCTACCAACTTC. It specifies CASSLEEGATNF.

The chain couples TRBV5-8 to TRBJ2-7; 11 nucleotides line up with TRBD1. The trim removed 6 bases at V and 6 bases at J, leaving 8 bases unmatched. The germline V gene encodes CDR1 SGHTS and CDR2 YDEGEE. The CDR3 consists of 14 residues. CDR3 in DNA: TGTGCCAGCACCAGGGGACAGGGGGTTACCGAGCAGTACTTC. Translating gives CASTRGQGVTEQYF.

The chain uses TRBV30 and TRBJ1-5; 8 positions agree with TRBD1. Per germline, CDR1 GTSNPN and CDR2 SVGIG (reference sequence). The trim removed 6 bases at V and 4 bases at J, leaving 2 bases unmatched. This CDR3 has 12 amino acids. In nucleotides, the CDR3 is TGTGCCTGTCACAGGGGGAATCAGCCCCAGCATTTT. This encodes CACHRGNQPQHF.

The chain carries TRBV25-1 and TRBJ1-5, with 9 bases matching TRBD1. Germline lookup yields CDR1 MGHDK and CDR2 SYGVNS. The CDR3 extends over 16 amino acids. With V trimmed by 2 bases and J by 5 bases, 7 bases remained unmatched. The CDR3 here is CASSEGGTGKDQPQHF. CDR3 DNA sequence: TGTGCCAGCAGTGAAGGGGGGACAGGGAAGGATCAGCCCCAGCATTTT.

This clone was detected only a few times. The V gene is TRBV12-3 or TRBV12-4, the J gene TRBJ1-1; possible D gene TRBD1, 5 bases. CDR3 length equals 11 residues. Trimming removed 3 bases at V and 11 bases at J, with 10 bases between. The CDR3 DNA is TGTGCCAGCAGTTTCGGCAGGGCGGCTTTCTTT. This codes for CASSFGRAAFF.

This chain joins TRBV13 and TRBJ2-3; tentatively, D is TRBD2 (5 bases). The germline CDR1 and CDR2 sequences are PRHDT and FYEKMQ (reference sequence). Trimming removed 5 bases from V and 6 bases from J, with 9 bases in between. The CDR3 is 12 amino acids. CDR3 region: CASSQRRDTQYF. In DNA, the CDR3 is TGTGCCAGCAGCCAGAGGAGGGATACGCAGTATTTT.

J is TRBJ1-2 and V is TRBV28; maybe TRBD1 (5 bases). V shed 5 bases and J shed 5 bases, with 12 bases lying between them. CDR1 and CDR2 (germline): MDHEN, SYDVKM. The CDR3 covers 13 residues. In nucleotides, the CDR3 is TGTGCCAGCAGTAACACAGGAAGATATGGCTACACCTTC. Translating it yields CASSNTGRYGYTF.

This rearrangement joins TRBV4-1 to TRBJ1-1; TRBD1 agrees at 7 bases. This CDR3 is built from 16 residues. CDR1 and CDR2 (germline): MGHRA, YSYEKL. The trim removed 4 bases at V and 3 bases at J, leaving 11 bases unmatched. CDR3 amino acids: CASSPPIGTVDTEAFF. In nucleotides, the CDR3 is TGCGCCAGCAGCCCGCCCATCGGGACAGTGGACACTGAAGCTTTCTTT.

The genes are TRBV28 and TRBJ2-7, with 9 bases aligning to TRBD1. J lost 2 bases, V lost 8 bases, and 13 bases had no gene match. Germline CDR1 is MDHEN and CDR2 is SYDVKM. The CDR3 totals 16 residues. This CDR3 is CASSNHRDRATYEQYF. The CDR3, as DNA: TGTGCCAGCTCGAACCACCGGGACAGGGCGACCTACGAGCAGTACTTC.

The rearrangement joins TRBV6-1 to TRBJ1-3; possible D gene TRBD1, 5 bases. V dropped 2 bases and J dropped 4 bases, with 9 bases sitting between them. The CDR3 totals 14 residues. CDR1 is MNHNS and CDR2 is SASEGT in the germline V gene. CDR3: CASSESQGGNTIYF. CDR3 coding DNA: TGTGCCAGCAGTGAAAGCCAGGGAGGAAACACCATATATTTT.

The CDR3 sequence: CASSFFPPSDSNQPQHF. CDR3 bases: TGTGCCAGCAGCTTTTTTCCCCCCAGTGATAGCAATCAGCCCCAGCATTTT. The chain has TRBV5-5 and TRBJ1-5, with D unclear. The CDR3 is 17 amino acids. The germline CDR1 and CDR2 sequences are SGHKS and YYEKEE (reference sequence). Trimming took off 2 bases at V and 0 bases at J, with 15 bases between the two ends.

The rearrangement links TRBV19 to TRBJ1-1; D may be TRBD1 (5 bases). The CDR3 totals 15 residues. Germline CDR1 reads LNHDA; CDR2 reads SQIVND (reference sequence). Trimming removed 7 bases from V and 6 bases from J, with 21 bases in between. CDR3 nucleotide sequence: TGTGCCAGTACCCCAGGACACCAATACAACGCTGAAGCTTTCTTT. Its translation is CASTPGHQYNAEAFF.

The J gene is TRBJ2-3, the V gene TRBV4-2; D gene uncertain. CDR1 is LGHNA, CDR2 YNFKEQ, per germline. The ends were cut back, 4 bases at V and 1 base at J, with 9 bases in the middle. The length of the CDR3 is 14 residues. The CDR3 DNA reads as TGTGCCAGCAGCCGAAGCCAGGGCACAGATACGCAGTATTTT. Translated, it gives CASSRSQGTDTQYF.

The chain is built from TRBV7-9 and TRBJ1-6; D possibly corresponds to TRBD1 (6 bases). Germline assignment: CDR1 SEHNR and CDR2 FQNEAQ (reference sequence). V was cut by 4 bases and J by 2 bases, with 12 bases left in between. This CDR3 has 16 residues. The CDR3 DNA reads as TGTGCCAGCAGCTCAACTCGGACAGCCTATAATTCACCCCTCCACTTT. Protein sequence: CASSSTRTAYNSPLHF.

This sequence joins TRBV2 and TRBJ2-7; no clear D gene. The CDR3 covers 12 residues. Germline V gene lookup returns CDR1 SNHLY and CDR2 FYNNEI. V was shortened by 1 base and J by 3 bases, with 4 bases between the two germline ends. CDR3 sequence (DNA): TGTGCCAGCAGTGAAGGTCTCTACGAGCAGTACGTC. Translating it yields CASSEGLYEQYV.

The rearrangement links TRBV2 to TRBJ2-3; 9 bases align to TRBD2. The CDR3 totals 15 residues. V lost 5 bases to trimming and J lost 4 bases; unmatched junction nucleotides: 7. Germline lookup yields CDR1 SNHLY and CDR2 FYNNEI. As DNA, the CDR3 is TGTGCCAGCAGTACCCCGGGACTAGCTTCAGATACGCAGTATTTT. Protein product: CASSTPGLASDTQYF. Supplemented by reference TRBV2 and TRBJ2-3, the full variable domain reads EPEVTQTPSHQVTQMGQEVILRCVPISNHLYFYWYRQILGQKVEFLVSFYNNEISEKSEIFDDQFSVERPDGSNFTLKIRSTKLEDSAMYFCASSTPGLASDTQYFGPGTRLTVL.

CDR3 protein: CASSEGWATSGNTIYF. The CDR3 region has the DNA TGTGCCAGCAGTGAAGGGTGGGCTACTTCTGGAAACACCATATATTTT. The chain carries TRBV2 and TRBJ1-3; unclear D gene. The germline gives CDR1 SNHLY, CDR2 FYNNEI. The CDR3 consists of 16 residues. V was shortened by 1 base and J by 1 base, with 11 bases between the two germline ends. Full variable domain (missing parts from reference TRBV2 and TRBJ1-3): EPEVTQTPSHQVTQMGQEVILRCVPISNHLYFYWYRQILGQKVEFLVSFYNNEISEKSEIFDDQFSVERPDGSNFTLKIRSTKLEDSAMYFCASSEGWATSGNTIYFGEGSWLTVV.

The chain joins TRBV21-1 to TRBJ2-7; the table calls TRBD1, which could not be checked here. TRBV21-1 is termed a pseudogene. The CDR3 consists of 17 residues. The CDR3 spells CASSKERTGPSSYEQYV. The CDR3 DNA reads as TGTGCCAGCAGCAAAGAACGGACAGGCCCTAGCTCCTACGAGCAGTACGTC.